The 21 T cell receptor beta chains reported below all come from one sample, sequenced in a study of OX40 agonist ivuxolimab in advanced cancers. TCRdb keeps only in-frame clones here, not all; method: immunoSEQ multiplex PCR. The repertoire holds about 77,000 clones, more than 65% seen once, with roughly 4.5% in the top ten. Here the sequenced sample was CD4+ or CD8+ T cells sorted from blood, taken in a trial of the OX40 agonist ivuxolimab. These receptors were collected from an adult with an advanced solid tumor such as melanoma, head and neck, liver or kidney cancer.

This sequence joins TRBV7-2 and TRBJ2-7; D possibly corresponds to TRBD1 (5 bases). The CDR3 sequence is 14 residues long. CDR1 and CDR2 (germline): SGHTA, FQGNSA. V lost 7 bases and J 0 bases, leaving 13 bases between the germline ends. The CDR3 bases are TGTGCCAGCAAAAAGGACATGGGCTCCTACGAGCAGTACTTC. Its protein is CASKKDMGSYEQYF.

As regards this clone: The junction and the germline gene differ at one end; a read error may be behind it. The chain employs TRBV13 and TRBJ2-2; 7 bases fit TRBD1. The V gene's germline CDR1 is PRHDT and CDR2 FYEKMQ (reference sequence). CDR3 size: 13 residues. DNA for the CDR3: TGTGCCAGCAGCGTAGGGACAGCCGGGGAGCTGTTTTTT. Its protein is CASSVGTAGELFF.

The rearrangement links TRBV6-1 to TRBJ1-4; D is unresolved. The CDR3 length is 14 residues. Between the trimmed V and J ends, which lost 6 bases and 4 bases, there was a span of 12 bases. The germline V gene encodes CDR1 MNHNS and CDR2 SASEGT. The CDR3 loop is CASRDGGNNEKLFF. The DNA for the CDR3 is TGTGCCAGCAGGGATGGAGGGAATAATGAAAAACTGTTTTTT.

The chain links TRBV11-2 to TRBJ1-2, with a possible D match to TRBD1 (5 bases). Per germline, CDR1 SGHAT and CDR2 FQNNGV. V lost 5 bases to trimming and J lost 4 bases, with 20 bases between them. The CDR3 extends over 16 amino acids. The CDR3 bases are TGTGCCAGCAGCGTCCCGGACCTGAGGGGCCTCTATGGCTACACCTTC. Protein: CASSVPDLRGLYGYTF.

This chain links TRBV6-5 with TRBJ2-5; 8 bases are shared with TRBD1. Matching the DNA end better, TRBJ2-7 makes the J call doubtful. CDR3 size: 14 residues. CDR1 and CDR2 (germline): MNHEY, SVGAGI. The DNA for the CDR3 is TGTGCCAGCAGTCGGACAGGGAAGTCCCACGAGCAGTACTTC. Amino acid sequence: CASSRTGKSHEQYF.

V usage is TRBV5-8 and J usage is TRBJ2-5; 7 nucleotides agree with TRBD1. The end of the DNA is better explained by TRBJ2-7, so the J call may be wrong. Per the germline V gene, CDR1 is SGHTS and CDR2 is YDEGEE. The CDR3 extends over 14 amino acids. The CDR3 sequence: CASSRGTAYYEQYF. The CDR3 DNA follows: TGTGCCAGCAGCCGAGGGACAGCCTACTACGAGCAGTACTTC.

The chain joins TRBV29-1 to TRBJ1-4, with 9 positions matching TRBD1. Trimming cost V 5 bases and J 8 bases; bases outside gene matches: 3. Germline loops: CDR1 SQVTM, CDR2 ANQGSEA. The CDR3 sequence is 12 residues long. The CDR3 region has the DNA TGCAGCGTTAATACAGGGGGCGAAAAACTGTTTTTT. Its protein product is CSVNTGGEKLFF.

The chain couples TRBV7-6 to TRBJ2-2; no clear D. This CDR3 has 13 residues. Per the germline V gene, CDR1 is SGHVS and CDR2 is FNYEAQ. V was clipped by 6 bases and J by 7 bases, with 12 bases between them. In DNA, the CDR3 is TGTGCCAGCAGAACGGGCACGGTCGGGGAGCTGTTTTTT. Its protein is CASRTGTVGELFF.

This chain links TRBV4-3 with TRBJ2-2; D is unclear. Germline values: CDR1 LGHNA, CDR2 YSLEER. V gave up 3 bases and J gave up 7 bases, with 15 bases separating them. The CDR3 loop spans 15 amino acids. The CDR3 DNA reads as TGCGCCAGCAGCCACGCAGGTGTCGGAAACGGGGAGCTGTTTTTT. Residues: CASSHAGVGNGELFF.

This chain connects TRBV29-1 to TRBJ2-7, with D uncertain. This CDR3 is built from 12 residues. Germline loops: CDR1 SQVTM, CDR2 ANQGSEA. With 7 bases removed from V and 2 bases from J, the gap between germline ends came to 12 bases. The CDR3 region is CSARIEAYEQYF. The DNA for the CDR3 is TGCAGCGCCAGAATAGAAGCCTACGAGCAGTACTTC.

The chain carries TRBV11-1 and TRBJ2-1, with D hard to call. The CDR3 has 15 amino acids. Germline lookup yields CDR1 SGHAT and CDR2 FQDESV (reference sequence). V was pared by 2 bases and J by 7 bases, with 15 bases between. The CDR3 sequence is CASSLRLADGNEQFF. The CDR3 DNA reads as TGTGCCAGCAGCTTAAGACTCGCGGATGGTAATGAGCAGTTCTTC. Together with reference TRBV11-1 and TRBJ2-1, the CDR3 gives the full variable domain: EAEVAQSPRYKITEKSQAVAFWCDPISGHATLYWYRQILGQGPELLVQFQDESVVDDSQLPKDRFSAERLKGVDSTLKIQPAELGDSAMYLCASSLRLADGNEQFFGPGTRLTVL.

The rearrangement joins TRBV19 to TRBJ2-7; tentative D call: TRBD2 (6 bases). The CDR3 extends over 15 amino acids. In germline, CDR1 is LNHDA, CDR2 SQIVND (reference sequence). V was pared by 4 bases and J by 1 base, with 14 bases between. CDR3 bases: TGTGCCAGTAGTAAAGGGGCGGGAACTTCCTACGAGCAGTACTTC. Translated: CASSKGAGTSYEQYF.

V usage is TRBV7-8 and J usage is TRBJ1-1; D is perhaps TRBD1 (5 bases). The CDR3 loop spans 12 amino acids. From germline, CDR1 is SGHVS and CDR2 FQNEAQ. The V gene lost 6 bases and the J gene lost 7 bases, with 12 bases spanning the gap. CDR3 residues: CASSNQGDEAFF. DNA for the CDR3: TGTGCCAGCAGTAACCAGGGAGATGAAGCTTTCTTT. The complete variable domain, with remaining parts taken from reference TRBV7-8 and TRBJ1-1, reads GAGVSQSPRYKVAKRGQDVALRCDPISGHVSLFWYQQALGQGPEFLTYFQNEAQLDKSGLPSDRFFAERPEGSVSTLKIQRTQQEDSAVYLCASSNQGDEAFFGQGTRLTVV.

The genes are TRBV5-8 and TRBJ2-5, with D unresolved. The CDR3 totals 13 residues. CDR1 is SGHTS and CDR2 is YDEGEE in the germline V gene. V was shortened by 4 bases and J by 4 bases, with 11 bases between the two germline ends. CDR3 region: CASSTTTGETQYF. For the CDR3, the DNA is TGTGCCAGCAGCACAACTACGGGAGAGACCCAGTACTTC.

The chain combines TRBV6-5 with TRBJ1-1, with D perhaps matching TRBD1 (6 bases). Germline CDR1 and CDR2: MNHEY and SVGAGI. The CDR3 contains 13 residues. V gave up 2 bases and J gave up 6 bases, with 10 bases separating them. This CDR3 reads CASSYGQPPEAFF. The CDR3 nucleotides read TGTGCCAGCAGTTACGGACAGCCCCCTGAAGCTTTCTTT.

This clone was observed a single time. V gene TRBV6-1 combines with J gene TRBJ1-1; 7 bases map to TRBD1. The V gene's germline CDR1 is MNHNS and CDR2 SASEGT. Trimming took 6 bases from V and 0 from J; bases not matched to a gene: 7. This CDR3 is 15 amino acids long. This CDR3 is CASSRGQTMNTEAFF. The CDR3 bases are TGTGCCAGCAGCAGGGGACAGACTATGAACACTGAAGCTTTCTTT.

This rearrangement joins TRBV18 to TRBJ2-7; a weak D match, TRBD1 (5 bases). V lost 5 bases and J lost 5, with 22 bases in between. Looked up from germline, CDR1 is KGHSH and CDR2 is LQKENI. This CDR3 contains 16 residues. CDR3 DNA: TGTGCCAGCTCAGGAACTTTTGGGGCGCCCGAACACGAGCAGTACTTC. This codes for CASSGTFGAPEHEQYF.

This chain connects TRBV6-5 to TRBJ1-6, with 8 bases that match TRBD1. J lost 6 bases, V lost 1 base, and 2 bases had no gene match. CDR1 is MNHEY and CDR2 is SVGAGI in the germline V gene. The CDR3 extends over 15 amino acids. The CDR3 nucleotides are TGTGCCAGCAGTTACTTGGACAGGGTTAATTCACCCCTCCACTTT. Translating it yields CASSYLDRVNSPLHF.

V and J are TRBV5-1 and TRBJ1-1, with D possibly matching TRBD1 (6 bases). V was trimmed by 1 base and J by 3 bases, leaving 16 bases between them. The germline V gene has CDR1 SGHRS and CDR2 YFSETQ. The CDR3 length is 16 residues. The CDR3: CASSLTSGAGYTEAFF. The CDR3 DNA follows: TGCGCCAGCAGCTTGACTTCGGGGGCTGGGTACACTGAAGCTTTCTTT.

The gene calls are TRBV5-1 and TRBJ2-1; 8 bases are a match to TRBD2. The V gene's germline CDR1 is SGHRS and CDR2 YFSETQ. V was pared by 3 bases and J by 3 bases, with 11 bases of the junction left unmatched. The CDR3 has 17 amino acids. The CDR3 sequence: CASSSDPGGRIYNEQFF. CDR3 DNA sequence: TGCGCCAGCAGCTCAGACCCGGGAGGGAGGATCTACAATGAGCAGTTCTTC.

The V call is TRBV7-3, the J call TRBJ1-2; 7 positions agree with TRBD1. This CDR3 is 17 amino acids long. CDR1 SGHTA and CDR2 FQGTGA come from the germline V gene. With 5 bases clipped from V and 7 bases from J, the junction kept 19 bases outside the gene matches. DNA for the CDR3: TGTGCCAGCAGCCCACGCTATCCCCACAGGGGTGGACGTGGCTACACCTTC. Its protein product is CASSPRYPHRGGRGYTF. The entire variable domain, with the rest obtained from reference TRBV7-3 and TRBJ1-2, is as follows: GAGVSQTPSNKVTEKGKYVELRCDPISGHTALYWYRQSLGQGPEFLIYFQGTGAADDSGLPNDRFFAVRPEGSVSTLKIQRTERGDSAVYLCASSPRYPHRGGRGYTFGSGTRLTVV.